Listed below are T cell receptor beta chains from one sample, sequenced in a study of blood T cell repertoires in COVID-19. The assay was immunoSEQ multiplex PCR, and TCRdb's table has in-frame clones only and misses some. The table has fewer than 120,000 clones, around nine tenths seen once. The sample was peripheral blood. Receptor source: a human donor in a cohort sampled during active COVID-19. Each CDR3 is given with its conserved first and last residue. A D gene is named only where the DNA matches it firmly.

>TRBJ1-3|TRBV6-1|-
TGTGCCAGCAGTGAAGGGTTCGGGGGGAGAGCTGGAAACACCATATATTTT
CASSEGFGGRAGNTIYF
>TRBJ1-1|TRBV28|-
TGTGCCAGCAGTCCATCGACAGGCCTCATGAACACTGAAGCTTTCTTT
CASSPSTGLMNTEAFF
>TRBJ2-5|TRBV3-1/TRBV3-2|-
TGTGCCAGCAGCCCCCCTACGGGGTCAAATCAAGAGACCCAGTACTTC
CASSPPTGSNQETQYF
>TRBJ1-2|TRBV2|-
TGTGCCAGCAGTGAAGACAGGGCAGGCTACACCTTC
CASSEDRAGYTF
>TRBJ1-2|TRBV9|TRBD1
TGTGCCAGCAGCCCTCGGACAGGGGAATATGGCTACACCTTC
CASSPRTGEYGYTF
>TRBJ1-5|TRBV15|TRBD1
TGTGCCACCAGCGGAGACAGGGCCACTCAGCCCCAGCATTTT
CATSGDRATQPQHF
>TRBJ2-2|TRBV12-5|-
TGTGCTAGTGGTTTGGTAATAGGGGCAGGGAACACCGGGGAGCTGTTTTTT
CASGLVIGAGNTGELFF
>TRBJ2-7|TRBV7-2|-
TGTGCCAGCAGCTTATACACTAGCAGCGAGCAGTACTTC
CASSLYTSSEQYF
>TRBJ1-2|TRBV3-1/TRBV3-2|TRBD1
TGTGCCAGCAGCCAAGATACCAGACAGGGAGGCTATGGCTACACCTTC
CASSQDTRQGGYGYTF
>TRBJ1-2|TRBV10-3|-
TGTGCCATCAGTGAGTCAGGATCGGGATGGGTTGGGGGCTACACCTTC
CAISESGSGWVGGYTF
>TRBJ1-2|TRBV7-6|-
TGTGCCAGCAGCTTATCCGTAGTCCCGTTTCCCCATGGCTACACCTTC
CASSLSVVPFPHGYTF